The 19 T cell receptor beta chains reported below all come from one sample, sequenced in a study of cytomegalovirus exposure and HLA in healthy donors. It was with 60 Vbeta and 13 Jbeta primers that the PCR ran. The data were produced by immunoSEQ multiplex PCR, yet TCRdb's version contains in-frame clones alone and is incomplete. The data show 100,000 to 150,000 clones, with 72% seen just once and 4.2% held by the top ten. The sequencing input was PBMCs. Receptor source: a man aged 45-60 years in good health and CMV-seropositive.

The chain carries TRBV5-6 and TRBJ1-1; D is possibly TRBD1 (6 bases). There are 14 residues in the CDR3. V was trimmed by 4 bases and J by 5 bases, leaving 15 bases between them. Germline CDR1 and CDR2: SGHDT and YYEEEE. CDR3 sequence: CASSRTETGTEAFF. The CDR3 DNA reads as TGTGCCAGCAGCCGGACAGAAACAGGGACTGAAGCTTTCTTT.

This chain joins TRBV4-1 and TRBJ1-3; D is unclear. Trimming pared 1 base from V and 3 bases from J, leaving 10 bases between. The germline V gene has CDR1 MGHRA and CDR2 YSYEKL. This CDR3 comprises 15 residues. CDR3 coding DNA: TGCGCCAGCAGCCAAGGAAGCATCGTTGGAAACACCATATATTTT. Its protein product is CASSQGSIVGNTIYF.

The chain combines TRBV11-2 with TRBJ2-1, with 16 bases that match TRBD2. Germline CDR1 reads SGHAT; CDR2 reads FQNNGV. CDR3 length: 17 residues. V shed 3 bases, J shed 8 bases, and the junction held 7 bases outside the gene matches. CDR3 nucleotide sequence: TGTGCCAGCAGCTTTGAGGGGACTAGCGGGAGGGTCTATGAGCAGTTCTTC. It codes for CASSFEGTSGRVYEQFF.

As concerns this clone: One end of the junction varies from germline; a read error may be responsible. V is TRBV29-1 and J is TRBJ2-5; the match to TRBD1 covers 8 bases. The CDR3 has 11 residues. The germline CDR1 and CDR2 sequences are SQVTM and ANQGSEA. CDR3 DNA sequence: TGCAGCGTTGAAGACCTGGGACAGGTAAACTTC. This sequence encodes CSVEDLGQVNF.

The chain has TRBV11-2 and TRBJ2-7; 8 bases are shared with TRBD1. The CDR3 has 14 amino acids. Germline trimming cut 5 bases from V and 1 base from J; bases unmatched to any gene: 4. Germline V CDR1 and CDR2: SGHAT, FQNNGV. The CDR3 sequence: CASSPGQGSYEQYF. The CDR3 DNA reads as TGTGCCAGCAGCCCAGGACAGGGTTCCTACGAGCAGTACTTC.

This chain joins TRBV2 and TRBJ1-1; 7 bases fit TRBD1. Per germline, CDR1 SNHLY and CDR2 FYNNEI. V dropped 3 bases and J dropped 6; count of bases not matched to a gene: 4. This CDR3 is built from 13 residues. The CDR3 sequence: CASSEMGQSEAFF. In DNA form, the CDR3 reads TGTGCCAGCAGTGAGATGGGACAGTCTGAAGCTTTCTTT.

This clone was found once. The rearrangement uses TRBV19 and TRBJ2-7; 7 bases agree with TRBD1. J lost 4 bases, V lost 5 bases, and 11 bases had no gene match. CDR3 length: 15 residues. CDR1 is LNHDA and CDR2 is SQIVND in the germline V gene (reference sequence). The CDR3 region has the DNA TGTGCCAGTAGTCGACTGGACAGGAAGGGGTACGAGCAGTACTTC. Protein sequence: CASSRLDRKGYEQYF.

This chain uses TRBV10-3 with TRBJ1-2; a possible D gene is TRBD1 (5 bases). The germline CDR1 and CDR2 sequences are ENHRY and SYGVKD. The CDR3 is 11 residues long. V lost 6 bases and J lost 7, with 9 bases in between. The chain's CDR3 is CAISRESGYTF. The CDR3 DNA reads as TGTGCCATCAGCAGGGAATCTGGCTACACCTTC.

Worth noting for this clone: The same CDR3 also results from other DNA sequences found in this sample. The gene calls are TRBV5-1 and TRBJ2-1, with 11 bases identical to TRBD2. This CDR3 is 15 amino acids long. From germline, CDR1 is SGHRS and CDR2 YFSETQ. J lost 4 bases, V lost 6 bases, and 6 bases had no gene match. The chain's CDR3 is CASTSGTSGYNEQFF. Here the CDR3 DNA reads TGCGCCAGCACCTCCGGGACTAGCGGTTACAATGAGCAGTTCTTC.

This clone came up a few times. The chain is built from TRBV19 and TRBJ2-7, with D perhaps matching TRBD2 (5 bases). V lost 8 bases and J 4 bases, leaving 15 bases between the germline ends. Looked up from germline, CDR1 is LNHDA and CDR2 is SQIVND (reference sequence). The CDR3 has 13 residues. For the CDR3, the DNA is TGTGCCAGTTCGGAAAGGAGGACTTACGAGCAGTACTTC. It encodes CASSERRTYEQYF.

The chain joins TRBV6-5 to TRBJ2-5, with unresolved D. V was shortened by 2 bases and J by 5 bases, with 3 bases between the two germline ends. The CDR3 consists of 11 residues. The germline CDR1 and CDR2 sequences are MNHEY and SVGAGI. The CDR3 loop reads CASSYLETQYF. CDR3 in DNA: TGTGCCAGCAGTTACCTGGAGACCCAGTACTTC.

This clone was picked up a small number of times. The V gene is TRBV4-3, the J gene TRBJ2-7, with D maybe TRBD2 (6 bases). This CDR3 is 14 amino acids long. Germline assignment: CDR1 LGHNA and CDR2 YSLEER. Trimming took 0 bases from V and 6 from J, leaving 12 bases between them. The CDR3 spells CASSQDAERAEQYF. The CDR3 bases are TGCGCCAGCAGCCAAGACGCCGAGCGGGCCGAGCAGTACTTC.

V is TRBV15 and J is TRBJ1-3, with TRBD1 identical over 9 bases. V lost 5 bases and J lost 0; bases outside the gene matches: 8. From germline, CDR1 is LNHNV and CDR2 YYDKDF (reference sequence). This CDR3 comprises 17 residues. This chain's CDR3 is CATSLRDRAFSGNTIYF. CDR3 bases: TGTGCCACCAGCTTACGGGACAGGGCTTTCTCTGGAAACACCATATATTTT. Combining the CDR3 with reference TRBV15 and TRBJ1-3 gives the whole variable domain DAMVIQNPRYQVTQFGKPVTLSCSQTLNHNVMYWYQQKSSQAPKLLFHYYDKDFNNEADTPDNFQSRRPNTSFCFLDIRSPGLGDTAMYLCATSLRDRAFSGNTIYFGEGSWLTVV.

This clone has just a few counts. The DNA for the CDR3 is TGTGCCAGCAGCTCCCTACAGGGTGGTTCACCCCTCCACTTT. The encoded protein is CASSSLQGGSPLHF. The chain uses TRBV27 and TRBJ1-6; perhaps TRBD1 as D (6 bases). The germline V gene encodes CDR1 MNHEY and CDR2 SMNVEV (reference sequence). The V end lost 6 bases, the J end lost 9 bases, and 15 bases lay between the germline ends. The CDR3 has 14 residues.

V is TRBV7-2 and J is TRBJ1-5; TRBD1 agrees at 10 bases. The germline V gene has CDR1 SGHTA and CDR2 FQGNSA. V dropped 1 base and J dropped 5; count of bases not matched to a gene: 5. The CDR3 contains 16 residues. Here the CDR3 reads CASSLETGGFYQPQHF. CDR3 nucleotide sequence: TGTGCCAGCAGCTTAGAGACAGGGGGCTTCTATCAGCCCCAGCATTTT.

This chain connects TRBV11-2 to TRBJ2-1, with 7 positions matching TRBD2. This CDR3 contains 13 residues. Germline CDR1 is SGHAT and CDR2 is FQNNGV. The V and J ends lost 3 bases and 8 bases, in that order; junction bases with no gene match: 4. The CDR3 region has the DNA TGTGCCAGCAGCTTGCAGACTAGCTATGAGCAGTTCTTC. Its protein is CASSLQTSYEQFF.

This clone was seen a handful of times. The gene calls are TRBV5-4 and TRBJ2-2; 13 positions match TRBD2. CDR3 length: 18 residues. From germline, CDR1 is SGHNT and CDR2 YYREEE (reference sequence). J gave up 1 base and V 4 bases, and 7 bases lay outside the gene matches. CDR3 sequence (DNA): TGTGCCAGCAGCATACTGACTAGCGGGAGGCGGAACACCGGGGAGCTGTTTTTT. Translating it yields CASSILTSGRRNTGELFF.

This clone was seen a single time. The chain uses TRBV29-1 and TRBJ1-2, with unresolved D. CDR3 length equals 10 residues. Germline CDR1 SQVTM, CDR2 ANQGSEA. In DNA, the CDR3 is TGCACCTCGAGCGGCTGGGGCTACACCTTC. The encoded protein is CTSSGWGYTF.

This chain joins TRBV16 and TRBJ2-1; no definite D call. The CDR3 is 13 residues long. V was clipped by 4 bases and J by 4 bases, with 8 bases between them. Germline CDR1 is KGHSY and CDR2 is FQNENV. CDR3 bases: TGTGCCAGCAGCCCGACAAGTTACAATGAGCAGTTCTTC. It specifies CASSPTSYNEQFF.